This T cell receptor (beta chain) was sequenced in a study of blood T cell repertoires in COVID-19. Study background: Both acute and convalescent COVID-19 samples were obtained from the United States, Italy and Spain. The analysed material was cDNA or gDNA that came from T cells, B-cell-depleted T cells, or PBMCs.

The CDR3 is 12 residues long. Trimming cost V 3 bases and J 7 bases, with 9 bases left between them. The germline CDR1 and CDR2 sequences are SGHTA and FQGNSA. This clone occurred once. Original handling: Estimates of nucleated cell counts were drawn from the amplification of reference gene primers. Repertoires were generated with immunoSEQ multiplex PCR, while TCRdb's copy carries only in-frame clones and drops some. V, J and clone size were drawn from that table, and D and trimming were deduced from the DNA. The table records roughly 68,000 clones, more than 70% of them present only once. Material: peripheral blood. V usage is TRBV7-2 and J usage is TRBJ1-2; tentatively, D is TRBD1 (6 bases). The receptor's source is a woman between 65 and 79 years old with acute or convalescent COVID-19. The CDR3 DNA reads as TGTGCCAGCAGCTTTCACAGGGCTGGCTACACCTTC. It codes for CASSFHRAGYTF.